The next 27 T cell receptor beta chains were all read from a single sample in a study of OX40 agonist ivuxolimab in advanced cancers. Sequenced by immunoSEQ multiplex PCR; TCRdb stores in-frame clones only, minus some. The data hold around 45,000 clones, with roughly 88% observed a single time. The sequencing here drew on CD4+ or CD8+ T cells sorted from blood, taken in a trial of the OX40 agonist ivuxolimab. The receptors here all came from an adult with an advanced solid tumor such as melanoma, head and neck, liver or kidney cancer.

CDR3 region: CASSQRTGQGAGGTGELFF. The CDR3 DNA follows: TGCGCCAGCAGCCAGAGGACCGGACAGGGGGCCGGGGGCACCGGGGAGCTGTTTTTT. The chain couples TRBV4-3 to TRBJ2-2; TRBD1 matches 11 bases. Trimming took 3 bases from V and 4 from J; bases not matched to a gene: 13. CDR3 size: 19 residues. Per the germline V gene, CDR1 is LGHNA and CDR2 is YSLEER.

This rearrangement joins TRBV18 to TRBJ2-7; TRBD1 agrees at 12 bases. V was pared by 5 bases and J by 5 bases, with 13 bases of the junction left unmatched. The CDR3 is 17 residues long. The germline gives CDR1 KGHSH, CDR2 LQKENI. The CDR3 region is CASSSSGQGALVHEQYF. The CDR3 bases are TGTGCCAGCTCATCCTCGGGACAGGGGGCGCTTGTCCACGAGCAGTACTTC.

The chain is built from TRBV19 and TRBJ2-3, with 8 positions matching TRBD2. The J segment lost 3 bases and the V segment lost 4 bases, leaving 6 bases of the junction unmatched. The germline gives CDR1 LNHDA, CDR2 SQIVND (reference sequence). The CDR3 has 15 residues. This CDR3 is CASSTTSGQTDTQYF. CDR3 DNA sequence: TGTGCCAGTAGTACAACTAGCGGTCAGACAGATACGCAGTATTTT.

This clone has only a few counts. This chain links TRBV19 with TRBJ2-6; D unclear. V dropped 4 bases and J dropped 2 bases, with 9 bases sitting between them. Per the germline V gene, CDR1 is LNHDA and CDR2 is SQIVND (reference sequence). CDR3 length: 15 residues. CDR3 coding DNA: TGTGCCAGTAGTACCAGACAACCTGGGGCCAACGTCCTGACTTTC. It codes for CASSTRQPGANVLTF.

The chain couples TRBV19 to TRBJ2-1; 10 bases fit TRBD2. V trimming: 5 bases; J trimming: 8 bases; junction bases outside the gene matches: 15. The germline gives CDR1 LNHDA, CDR2 SQIVND (reference sequence). The CDR3 runs 17 residues. The CDR3 region has the DNA TGTGCCAGTAGTCCGGCTAGCGGGAGCCCTTTTGTGTATGAGCAGTTCTTC. This encodes CASSPASGSPFVYEQFF.

Here the CDR3 reads CASSQVGGLNTIYF. The CDR3 DNA is TGTGCCAGCAGCCAAGTGGGCGGATTAAACACCATATATTTT. V usage is TRBV14 and J usage is TRBJ1-3; unclear D gene. The CDR3 sequence is 14 residues long. CDR1 is SGHDN, CDR2 FVKESK, per germline. The germline V and J ends were trimmed by 1 base and 6 bases, with 10 bases remaining between them. Complete variable domain (other parts from reference TRBV14 and TRBJ1-3): EAGVTQFPSHSVIEKGQTVTLRCDPISGHDNLYWYRRVMGKEIKFLLHFVKESKQDESGMPNNRFLAERTGGTYSTLKVQPAELEDSGVYFCASSQVGGLNTIYFGEGSWLTVV.

The chain links TRBV7-2 to TRBJ2-3, with 14 positions matching TRBD2. The germline V gene encodes CDR1 SGHTA and CDR2 FQGNSA. The CDR3 runs to 15 residues. Trimming took 5 bases from V and 8 from J; bases not matched to a gene: 6. This CDR3 is CASSQTSGRAGTQYF. CDR3 DNA: TGTGCCAGCAGCCAGACTAGCGGGAGGGCCGGTACGCAGTATTTT.

This sequence joins TRBV6-6 and TRBJ2-3; D is ambiguous. V dropped 10 bases and J dropped 2 bases, with 19 bases sitting between them. The CDR3 consists of 15 residues. CDR1 is MNHNY and CDR2 is SVGAGI in the germline V gene (reference sequence). The CDR3 sequence: CATFGVRYDTDTQYF. CDR3 DNA: TGTGCCACCTTTGGGGTAAGGTATGACACAGATACGCAGTATTTT.

This sequence joins TRBV19 and TRBJ2-7, with 7 nucleotides matching TRBD1. In germline, CDR1 is LNHDA, CDR2 SQIVND (reference sequence). The CDR3 has 15 amino acids. V lost 5 bases to trimming and J lost 4 bases; unmatched junction nucleotides: 11. CDR3 in amino acids: CASSFNPGQSYEQYF. CDR3 nucleotide sequence: TGTGCCAGTAGTTTCAACCCGGGACAGAGTTACGAGCAGTACTTC.

The gene calls are TRBV11-3 and TRBJ1-3; the D is unclear. Germline CDR1 SGHNT, CDR2 YENEEA. The CDR3 is 13 amino acids. V lost 7 bases and J lost 0, with 7 bases in between. CDR3 nucleotide sequence: TGTGCCAGCAAGAAGATCTCTGGAAACACCATATATTTT. Its protein product is CASKKISGNTIYF.

The rearrangement joins TRBV7-9 to TRBJ1-4; D ambiguous. Looked up from germline, CDR1 is SEHNR and CDR2 is FQNEAQ (reference sequence). The CDR3 contains 15 residues. V lost 1 base and J lost 2, with 8 bases in between. CDR3 protein: CASSLEGSTNEKLFF. The CDR3, as DNA: TGTGCCAGCAGCTTAGAAGGTTCGACTAATGAAAAACTGTTTTTT.

The chain employs TRBV7-2 and TRBJ1-1; D may be TRBD1 (5 bases). Germline CDR1 SGHTA, CDR2 FQGNSA. Trimming took off 1 base at V and 2 bases at J, with 8 bases between the two ends. The CDR3 spans 14 residues. The CDR3 reads CASSLVGGNTEAFF. CDR3 in DNA: TGTGCCAGCAGCTTAGTTGGGGGTAACACTGAAGCTTTCTTT. The complete variable domain, with remaining parts taken from reference TRBV7-2 and TRBJ1-1, reads GAGVSQSPSNKVTEKGKDVELRCDPISGHTALYWYRQSLGQGLEFLIYFQGNSAPDKSGLPSDRFSAERTGGSVSTLTIQRTQQEDSAVYLCASSLVGGNTEAFFGQGTRLTVV.

This chain links TRBV27 with TRBJ1-3; TRBD1 agrees at 7 bases. Germline assignment: CDR1 MNHEY and CDR2 SMNVEV (reference sequence). V trimming: 4 bases; J trimming: 5 bases; junction bases outside the gene matches: 5. The CDR3 loop spans 14 amino acids. DNA for the CDR3: TGTGCCAGCAGTTCAACAGGGGTTCGAAACACCATATATTTT. This codes for CASSSTGVRNTIYF.

The chain has TRBV11-2 and TRBJ1-1; D is unresolved. This CDR3 is 15 amino acids long. V lost 4 bases, J lost 8 bases, and 20 bases lay in between. Per germline, CDR1 SGHAT and CDR2 FQNNGV. The CDR3 region has the DNA TGTGCCAGCAGCTCCTCGGAGCTGGGTGGGGTGGAAGCTTTCTTT. This gives the protein CASSSSELGGVEAFF.

This clone was recorded only once. The chain recombines TRBV5-6 with TRBJ2-2; D is unclear. CDR1 is SGHDT and CDR2 is YYEEEE in the germline V gene. V gave up 2 bases and J gave up 6 bases, with 5 bases separating them. The CDR3 length is 12 residues. This CDR3 is CASSLSPGELFF. DNA of the CDR3: TGTGCCAGCAGCTTATCCCCCGGGGAGCTGTTTTTT.

V and J are TRBV10-2 and TRBJ2-3; 8 positions match TRBD2. The germline V gene has CDR1 WSHSY and CDR2 SAAADI. V dropped 7 bases and J dropped 2; count of bases not matched to a gene: 8. The CDR3 consists of 15 residues. DNA of the CDR3: TGCGCCAGCAACTCGCGACTAGCGATCACAGATACGCAGTATTTT. As protein: CASNSRLAITDTQYF.

The rearrangement uses TRBV6-5 and TRBJ2-7; D unresolved. The CDR3 totals 13 residues. The V end was cut by 0 bases, the J end by 5 bases, with 8 bases between. Germline V gene sequence: CDR1 MNHEY, CDR2 SVGAGI. CDR3 DNA: TGTGCCAGCAGTTACTCGCCCGTGGACGAGCAGTACTTC. Translation gives CASSYSPVDEQYF.

V is TRBV7-6 and J is TRBJ1-4; maybe TRBD1 (5 bases). The CDR3 is made up of 14 amino acids. Per the germline V gene, CDR1 is SGHVS and CDR2 is FNYEAQ. Trimming stripped 5 bases from V and 4 bases from J, with 11 bases between. The CDR3, as DNA: TGTGCCAGCAGCCCACCGGGACGTAATGAAAAACTGTTTTTT. This sequence encodes CASSPPGRNEKLFF.

This clone has just one count. An end of the junction differs from the germline gene, which may be a read error. V and J are TRBV6-6 and TRBJ2-3; 8 bases align to TRBD2. This CDR3 contains 16 residues. Germline CDR1 reads MNHNY; CDR2 reads SVGAGI (reference sequence). CDR3: CASSSNLAGPTDTRYF. CDR3 sequence (DNA): TGTGCCAGCAGTTCTAACCTAGCGGGCCCCACAGATACGCGGTATTTT.

This chain connects TRBV13 to TRBJ2-3; a possible D gene is TRBD2 (7 bases). This CDR3 is built from 14 residues. The germline CDR1 and CDR2 sequences are PRHDT and FYEKMQ (reference sequence). Deletions cut 5 bases from V and 6 bases from J, with 15 bases between. The CDR3 protein is CASSPRAGADTQYF. In DNA, the CDR3 is TGTGCCAGCAGCCCCAGGGCGGGGGCGGATACGCAGTATTTT.

The chain recombines TRBV27 with TRBJ1-1, with D tentatively TRBD1 (6 bases). CDR1 and CDR2 from the germline V gene are MNHEY and SMNVEV (reference sequence). V lost 4 bases, J lost 4 bases, and 16 bases lay in between. The CDR3 covers 15 residues. CDR3 sequence reads: CASSWGGGQGTEAFF. CDR3 DNA sequence: TGTGCCAGCAGTTGGGGTGGGGGGCAGGGCACTGAAGCTTTCTTT.

The chain couples TRBV9 to TRBJ2-3; D unresolved. This CDR3 has 12 residues. V was clipped by 6 bases and J by 2 bases, with 7 bases between them. Per germline, CDR1 SGDLS and CDR2 YYNGEE. The CDR3 nucleotides are TGTGCCAGCACCCGAATCACAGATACGCAGTATTTT. Its translation: CASTRITDTQYF.

The chain recombines TRBV29-1 with TRBJ2-3; TRBD1 aligns across 9 bases. The CDR3 loop spans 16 amino acids. Trimming cost V 5 bases and J 3 bases; bases outside gene matches: 12. Germline CDR1 SQVTM, CDR2 ANQGSEA. The CDR3 coding sequence is TGCAGCGTTACTAAAGCTCCGGGACAGGGAACAGATACGCAGTATTTT. It specifies CSVTKAPGQGTDTQYF.

V gene TRBV19 combines with J gene TRBJ1-4, with D possibly TRBD1 on 5 matching bases. The CDR3 sequence is 14 residues long. Looked up from germline, CDR1 is LNHDA and CDR2 is SQIVND (reference sequence). Trimming removed 3 bases at V and 15 bases at J, with 20 bases between. The CDR3 DNA follows: TGTGCCAGTAGTATGGTCAGGGAGACGAAAAGGTTGTTTTTT. Translated, it gives CASSMVRETKRLFF.

V and J are TRBV6-5 and TRBJ2-3, with 11 positions matching TRBD2. Germline V gene data show CDR1 as MNHEY and CDR2 as SVGAGI. The CDR3 sequence is 16 residues long. Trimming at V came to 4 bases and at J to 9 bases, leaving 12 bases not matched to a gene. The CDR3 spells CASSFLKTSGVGTQYF. The CDR3 nucleotides are TGTGCCAGCAGTTTCCTCAAGACTAGCGGGGTGGGCACGCAGTATTTT.

For this clone: This sample includes further DNA sequences coding for the same CDR3. The rearrangement joins TRBV18 to TRBJ1-2, with TRBD1 identical over 7 bases. CDR1 is KGHSH, CDR2 LQKENI, per germline. V was pared by 2 bases and J by 4 bases, with 4 bases of the junction left unmatched. The length of the CDR3 is 14 residues. CDR3 nucleotides: TGTGCCAGCTCACCAGGACAGGACCCCTATGGCTACACCTTC. This encodes CASSPGQDPYGYTF.

The chain recombines TRBV6-4 with TRBJ2-2; 7 nucleotides match TRBD1. CDR3 length: 14 residues. J gave up 5 bases and V 6 bases, and 6 bases lay outside the gene matches. Germline CDR1 and CDR2: MRHNA and SNTAGT. As DNA, the CDR3 is TGTGCCAGCAGACTGACAGGGCGAACCGGGGAGCTGTTTTTT. Its translation is CASRLTGRTGELFF.